The rows below give T cell receptor beta chains drawn from one sample of a study of T cells in Graves' hyperthyroidism and ophthalmopathy. MiXCR, run by TCRdb on the multiplex PCR reads, gives a single entry per CDR3 protein. The sample shows a few hundred thousand distinct CDR3 sequences, under 60% of them seen only once. The sequencing sample was made of peripheral blood or thyroid tissue (not recorded which). These receptors all come from an adult woman with Graves' disease, either hyperthyroidism or ophthalmopathy (not recorded which). Both conserved end residues are part of each CDR3. Each record gives: clone size, D gene, V gene, CDR3 length, J gene, CDR3 protein, CDR3 DNA. D genes are given only for firm matches. Size values are once, few and many counts, or a class for expanded clones, and some rows have none.

size: NA; D: NA; V: TRBV10-3; length: 13; J: TRBJ1-1; CDR3: CAIRGTDSSEAFF; DNA: TGTGCCATCAGGGGGACGGATAGCTCTGAAGCTTTCTTT
size: many; D: TRBD2; V: TRBV19; length: 16; J: TRBJ2-2; CDR3: CASSMRSGRDAGELFF; DNA: TGTGCCAGTAGTATGCGGAGCGGGAGGGATGCCGGGGAGCTGTTTTTT
size: many; D: TRBD1; V: TRBV7-3; length: 17; J: TRBJ2-5; CDR3: CASSLSGTGGARETQYF; DNA: TGTGCCAGCAGCTTATCCGGGACAGGGGGCGCGAGGGAGACCCAGTACTTC
size: many; D: NA; V: TRBV10-3; length: 14; J: TRBJ2-7; CDR3: CAISDQRLSYEQYF; DNA: TGTGCCATCAGTGACCAGCGGCTCTCCTACGAGCAGTACTTC
size: NA; D: NA; V: TRBV20-1; length: 17; J: TRBJ1-5; CDR3: CSASATSGRGTQETQHF; DNA: TGCAGTGCTAGCGCGACTAGCGGGAGGGGGACGCAAGAGACCCAGCATTTT
size: NA; D: NA; V: TRBV2; length: 14; J: TRBJ1-5; CDR3: CASMQGGLNQPQHF; DNA: TGTGCCAGCATGCAGGGTGGTTTGAATCAGCCCCAGCATTTT
size: NA; D: TRBD1; V: TRBV5-1; length: 17; J: TRBJ2-6; CDR3: CASSGGQVFSGANVLTF; DNA: TGCGCCAGCAGCGGCGGACAGGTATTCTCTGGGGCCAACGTCCTGACTTTC
size: NA; D: NA; V: TRBV6-1; length: 17; J: TRBJ1-2; CDR3: CASREPIRKGDNYGYTF; DNA: TGTGCCAGCCGTGAGCCGATCCGGAAGGGGGATAACTATGGCTACACCTTC
size: NA; D: NA; V: TRBV5-1; length: 12; J: TRBJ1-2; CDR3: CASSEDRAGYTF; DNA: TGCGCCAGCAGCGAGGATAGGGCGGGCTACACCTTC
size: NA; D: NA; V: TRBV10-3; length: 13; J: TRBJ1-1; CDR3: CAIAGQTNTEAFF; DNA: TGTGCCATCGCCGGACAGACGAACACTGAAGCTTTCTTT
size: many; D: TRBD2; V: TRBV12-3/TRBV12-4; length: 16; J: TRBJ2-5; CDR3: CASSMAVWEGQETQYF; DNA: TGTGCCAGCAGTATGGCGGTTTGGGAGGGGCAAGAGACCCAGTACTTC
size: NA; D: NA; V: TRBV2; length: 15; J: TRBJ2-3; CDR3: CASSATRGKRDTQYF; DNA: TGTGCCAGCAGCGCTACCCGGGGTAAGAGAGATACGCAGTATTTT
size: NA; D: NA; V: TRBV24-1; length: 17; J: TRBJ1-5; CDR3: CATSEYRRLGSNQPQHF; DNA: TGTGCCACCAGTGAGTACAGGAGGCTCGGTAGCAATCAGCCCCAGCATTTT
size: NA; D: TRBD1; V: TRBV12-3/TRBV12-4; length: 12; J: TRBJ1-5; CDR3: CASQGQAAYEHF; DNA: TGTGCCAGCCAGGGACAGGCGGCCTACGAGCATTTT
size: many; D: TRBD2; V: TRBV10-2; length: 19; J: TRBJ2-5; CDR3: CASSESYRASGLLVETQYF; DNA: TGCGCCAGCAGTGAGTCGTATCGGGCTAGCGGCCTTCTCGTAGAGACCCAGTACTTC
size: many; D: NA; V: TRBV19; length: 14; J: TRBJ1-4; CDR3: CATLDSATNEKLFF; DNA: TGTGCCACCCTCGACAGCGCAACTAATGAAAAACTGTTTTTT
size: NA; D: NA; V: TRBV9; length: 15; J: TRBJ1-1; CDR3: CASSVDGGGNTEAFF; DNA: TGTGCCAGCAGCGTAGATGGGGGAGGGAACACTGAAGCTTTCTTT
size: many; D: NA; V: TRBV28; length: 16; J: TRBJ2-5; CDR3: CASSYRGGGRRETQYF; DNA: TGTGCCAGCAGTTACAGGGGTGGCGGGAGGCGAGAGACCCAGTACTTC
size: many; D: NA; V: TRBV11-2; length: 16; J: TRBJ1-4; CDR3: CASSRDGRLGRKKLFF; DNA: TGTGCCAGCAGCCGGGATGGACGTTTAGGTCGAAAAAAACTGTTTTTT
size: NA; D: NA; V: TRBV19; length: 15; J: TRBJ1-5; CDR3: CASSRGFGHNQPQHF; DNA: TGTGCCAGCAGCCGAGGTTTTGGCCACAATCAGCCCCAGCATTTT
size: NA; D: NA; V: TRBV9; length: 15; J: TRBJ2-1; CDR3: CASSVGGGGFDEQFF; DNA: TGTGCCAGCAGCGTAGGAGGAGGGGGCTTTGATGAGCAGTTCTTC
size: NA; D: NA; V: TRBV5-1; length: 16; J: TRBJ1-4; CDR3: CASKNAPGALNEKLFF; DNA: TGCGCCAGCAAAAACGCGCCGGGAGCTCTAAATGAAAAACTGTTTTTT
size: many; D: NA; V: TRBV28; length: 13; J: TRBJ1-5; CDR3: CASRGDYNQPQHF; DNA: TGTGCCAGCCGGGGGGATTATAATCAGCCCCAGCATTTT
size: NA; D: TRBD1; V: TRBV20-1; length: 13; J: TRBJ1-6; CDR3: CSAGTGPISPLHF; DNA: TGCAGTGCTGGGACAGGGCCGATTTCACCCCTCCACTTT
size: many; D: NA; V: TRBV5-4; length: 14; J: TRBJ1-6; CDR3: CASSFRYSNSPLHF; DNA: TGTGCCAGCAGCTTTCGGTACAGCAATTCACCCCTCCACTTT
size: NA; D: TRBD1; V: TRBV20-1; length: 17; J: TRBJ1-5; CDR3: CSVDRGAELHSNQPQHF; DNA: TGCAGTGTGGACAGGGGCGCAGAGTTACATAGCAATCAGCCCCAGCATTTT
size: NA; D: TRBD1; V: TRBV29-1; length: 16; J: TRBJ1-2; CDR3: CSVLSPGQTTNYGYTF; DNA: TGCAGCGTTCTATCCCCGGGACAGACTACTAACTATGGCTACACCTTC
size: many; D: TRBD2; V: TRBV20-1; length: 14; J: TRBJ2-7; CDR3: CSAEDSGSNYEQYF; DNA: TGCAGTGCTGAAGATAGCGGGAGTAACTACGAGCAGTACTTC
size: NA; D: NA; V: TRBV12-3/TRBV12-4; length: 13; J: TRBJ1-2; CDR3: CASSWGSGYGYTF; DNA: TGTGCCAGCAGCTGGGGCTCCGGATATGGCTACACCTTC